These T cell receptor beta chains were read from a single sample in a study of blood T cell repertoires in COVID-19. The repertoire was sequenced with immunoSEQ multiplex PCR; TCRdb's copy has only in-frame clones and lacks some. This sample has 150,000 or so clones, with more than 70% found just once. Sequencing used PBMCs or T cells enriched from blood (not recorded which). These receptors were obtained from a man aged 35 to 55 who had recovered from COVID-19. Both conserved end residues are part of each CDR3. Each record gives: J gene, D gene, V gene, clone size, CDR3 protein, CDR3 DNA. The D gene is left open where the match is weak. Expanded clones get a size class; other rows say once, few or many, or leave the size out.

TRBJ1-4	NA	TRBV4-1	NA	CASSQDGWSGTNEKLFF	TGCGCCAGCAGCCAAGATGGCTGGTCAGGGACTAATGAAAAACTGTTTTTT
TRBJ1-1	NA	TRBV6-5	NA	CASSSRWPEAFF	TGTGCCAGCAGTTCCCGTTGGCCTGAAGCTTTCTTT
TRBJ2-7	TRBD1	TRBV9	NA	CASSVGSGGLYEQYF	TGTGCCAGCAGCGTAGGTTCAGGGGGCCTCTACGAGCAGTACTTC
TRBJ1-3	NA	TRBV6-5	NA	CASSYSGGYSGNTIYF	TGTGCCAGCAGTTACTCGGGGGGGTACTCTGGAAACACCATATATTTT
TRBJ2-7	NA	TRBV30	few	CAWSAPSGAYEQYF	TGTGCCTGGAGTGCCCCCAGCGGAGCCTACGAGCAGTACTTC
TRBJ2-5	TRBD2	TRBV5-4	NA	CASSLLVRTSGGGETQYF	TGTGCCAGCAGCCTGCTAGTTCGGACTAGCGGGGGGGGAGAGACCCAGTACTTC
TRBJ2-3	TRBD2	TRBV5-4	NA	CASRASPGGNTDTQYF	TGTGCCAGCAGGGCGAGTCCGGGGGGGAACACAGATACGCAGTATTTT
TRBJ2-6	TRBD1	TRBV7-9	NA	CASSKGASGANVLTF	TGTGCCAGCAGCAAGGGGGCATCTGGGGCCAACGTCCTGACTTTC
TRBJ2-1	TRBD2	TRBV7-3	NA	CASSLAPLAGEQFF	TGTGCCAGCAGCTTAGCCCCTTTAGCGGGGGAGCAGTTCTTC
TRBJ1-5	TRBD1	TRBV19	NA	CASKGTGSVNQPQHF	TGTGCCAGTAAGGGGACAGGGTCCGTCAATCAGCCCCAGCATTTT
TRBJ1-5	NA	TRBV7-8	few	CASSLRLSGEQPQHF	TGTGCCAGCAGCTTACGGCTATCCGGGGAGCAGCCCCAGCATTTT
TRBJ1-2	NA	TRBV30	NA	CAWSVWQGQERYTF	TGTGCCTGGAGTGTATGGCAGGGGCAGGAACGCTACACCTTC
TRBJ1-2	NA	TRBV11-1	NA	CASSLAGHNYGYTF	TGTGCCAGCAGCTTAGCCGGACATAACTATGGCTACACCTTC
TRBJ1-4	NA	TRBV5-1	NA	CASSFSGVRNEKLFF	TGCGCCAGCAGCTTTTCGGGAGTGCGGAATGAAAAACTGTTTTTT
TRBJ2-6	TRBD1	TRBV5-3	NA	CARSSLDRGKSGANVLTF	TGTGCCAGAAGCTCCCTGGACAGGGGGAAGTCTGGGGCCAACGTCCTGACTTTC
TRBJ2-7	TRBD1	TRBV18	NA	CASSSPGQGMQEQYF	TGTGCCAGCTCAAGCCCGGGACAGGGGATGCAGGAGCAGTACTTC
TRBJ1-2	NA	TRBV30	NA	CAWSPREGYGYTF	TGTGCCTGGAGCCCCCGTGAGGGTTATGGCTACACCTTC
TRBJ2-5	TRBD1	TRBV5-1	NA	CASSRDSPGETQYF	TGCGCCAGCAGTAGGGACAGCCCCGGAGAGACCCAGTACTTC
TRBJ2-1	TRBD2	TRBV10-3	NA	CAISVTGGYNEQFF	TGTGCCATCAGCGTCACGGGGGGCTACAATGAGCAGTTCTTC
TRBJ1-5	NA	TRBV7-9	NA	CASSQGEAGRHVPPQHF	TGTGCCAGCAGCCAAGGGGAGGCAGGACGGCATGTTCCGCCCCAGCATTTT
TRBJ2-5	TRBD2	TRBV5-1	NA	CASSLWGSGGAESQYF	TGCGCCAGCAGCTTGTGGGGAAGCGGGGGGGCCGAGTCCCAGTACTTC
TRBJ2-3	TRBD1	TRBV28	NA	CASSSRTGSLGTDTQYF	TGTGCCAGCAGTTCCCGGACAGGATCCTTGGGCACAGATACGCAGTATTTT
TRBJ2-7	NA	TRBV2	NA	CASRGGGIEQYF	TGTGCCAGCAGGGGAGGGGGGATCGAGCAGTACTTC
TRBJ2-3	NA	TRBV25-1	NA	CASSETRTDTQYF	TGTGCCAGCAGTGAAACCAGAACAGATACGCAGTATTTT
TRBJ2-7	TRBD1	TRBV6-5	NA	CASRSAGQGPYEQYF	TGTGCCAGCAGAAGCGCGGGACAGGGACCATACGAGCAGTACTTC
TRBJ1-1	NA	TRBV19	NA	CASSGAKGGTEAFF	TGTGCCAGTAGTGGGGCAAAGGGAGGGACTGAAGCTTTCTTT
TRBJ2-3	TRBD2	TRBV6-2/TRBV6-3	NA	CASSYRQIAGGPVDTQYF	TGTGCCAGCAGTTACCGACAAATAGCGGGGGGGCCGGTGGATACGCAGTATTTT
TRBJ2-1	TRBD1	TRBV7-6	NA	CASSQRYRGGSYNEQFF	TGTGCCAGCAGCCAGAGATACAGGGGCGGCTCCTACAATGAGCAGTTCTTC
TRBJ2-5	TRBD2	TRBV18	NA	CASSPLIATSGETQYF	TGTGCCAGCTCACCCCTCATCGCGACTAGCGGGGAGACCCAGTACTTC
TRBJ1-5	NA	TRBV6-5	few	CASSYSGASNQPQHF	TGTGCCAGCAGTTACTCAGGAGCAAGCAATCAGCCCCAGCATTTT
TRBJ2-7	NA	TRBV19	NA	CASSIMGLGSEQYF	TGTGCCAGTAGTATAATGGGACTTGGGAGTGAGCAGTACTTC
TRBJ2-2	TRBD1	TRBV27	NA	CAIRQGDTGELFF	TGTGCCATCAGACAGGGCGACACCGGGGAGCTGTTTTTT
TRBJ1-5	NA	TRBV10-2	few	CASSTPEGNQPQHF	TGCGCCAGCAGCACCCCGGAGGGCAATCAGCCCCAGCATTTT
TRBJ1-4	TRBD1	TRBV5-1	NA	CASSFEGGNEKLFF	TGCGCCAGCAGCTTTGAAGGGGGCAATGAAAAACTGTTTTTT
TRBJ1-2	NA	TRBV5-6	few	CASSPGRGDFRDGYTF	TGTGCCAGCAGCCCAGGGAGGGGGGATTTCAGGGATGGCTACACCTTC
TRBJ1-5	NA	TRBV28	NA	CASSLSTGTHSNQPQHF	TGTGCCAGCAGTTTATCGACAGGAACCCATAGCAATCAGCCCCAGCATTTT
TRBJ2-6	NA	TRBV7-2	few	CASSFRGASSGANVLTF	TGTGCCAGCAGCTTTCGGGGGGCGAGCTCTGGGGCCAACGTCCTGACTTTC
TRBJ1-1	TRBD1	TRBV7-8	NA	CASSYSGQGNTEAFF	TGTGCCAGCAGCTATTCCGGACAGGGGAACACTGAAGCTTTCTTT
TRBJ1-1	NA	TRBV7-9	NA	CASNPVTGLNTEAFF	TGTGCCAGCAACCCTGTGACAGGATTGAACACTGAAGCTTTCTTT
TRBJ2-3	TRBD2	TRBV7-2	NA	CASSISGGVFTDTQYF	TGTGCCAGCAGCATTAGCGGGGGGGTGTTCACAGATACGCAGTATTTT
TRBJ2-2	TRBD1	TRBV23-1	NA	CASSQWTGGAFGELFF	TGCGCCAGCAGTCAATGGACAGGGGGCGCGTTCGGGGAGCTGTTTTTT
TRBJ2-2	NA	TRBV7-8	NA	CASSQRANTGELFF	TGTGCCAGCAGCCAACGAGCGAACACCGGGGAGCTGTTTTTT
TRBJ2-5	NA	TRBV2	few	CASSAARVKQETQYF	TGTGCCAGCAGTGCGGCTAGAGTGAAACAAGAGACCCAGTACTTC
TRBJ1-2	TRBD1	TRBV5-1	NA	CASSLGGQGAPSYGYTF	TGCGCCAGCAGCTTGGGGGGACAGGGGGCGCCCAGCTATGGCTACACCTTC
TRBJ1-3	TRBD1	TRBV25-1	once	CASSEDRVSGNTIYF	TGTGCCAGCAGTGAAGACAGGGTCTCAGGAAACACCATATATTTT
TRBJ1-4	TRBD1	TRBV19	NA	CASSGQGNEKLFF	TGTGCCAGTTCGGGACAGGGTAATGAAAAACTGTTTTTT
TRBJ1-2	TRBD1	TRBV30	NA	CAYGTGTGRGYTF	TGTGCTTACGGGACGGGGACAGGAAGGGGCTACACCTTC
TRBJ2-7	NA	TRBV7-9	NA	CASSLEQGYEQYF	TGTGCCAGCAGCTTAGAACAGGGCTACGAGCAGTACTTC
TRBJ1-5	NA	TRBV10-2	NA	CASSAGLGPRQPQHF	TGCGCCAGCAGTGCAGGGTTGGGCCCGCGGCAGCCCCAGCATTTT
TRBJ2-1	TRBD1	TRBV30	NA	CAYEGRTGYFRAYNEQFF	TGTGCCTACGAGGGCAGGACAGGGTATTTTCGGGCCTACAATGAGCAGTTCTTC
TRBJ1-2	TRBD1	TRBV5-4	NA	CASSPDDRGGYTF	TGTGCCAGCAGCCCGGACGACAGGGGTGGCTACACCTTC
TRBJ2-1	TRBD1	TRBV30	few	CAWNRDREKNEQFF	TGTGCCTGGAACCGGGACAGGGAAAAGAATGAGCAGTTCTTC